This record concerns one T cell receptor beta chain sequence. This sample is drawn from a study of T cell responses to AZD1222 COVID-19 vaccine. Sequencing used immunoSEQ multiplex PCR; TCRdb keeps in-frame clones, though not all of them. The profile shows 70,000 or so clones, approximately 85% of them singletons. The sequence was collected from an adult in good health. The sequences come from peripheral blood, collected on day 0 of MenACWY control vaccination.

This chain's CDR3 is CASSRAGGVYEQYF. The CDR3 DNA is TGTGCCAGCAGCCGCGCAGGGGGCGTCTACGAGCAGTACTTC. The chain joins TRBV7-8 to TRBJ2-7, with 8 bases matching TRBD1. Germline trimming cut 5 bases from V and 3 bases from J; bases unmatched to any gene: 6. Per germline, CDR1 SGHVS and CDR2 FQNEAQ. The CDR3 has 14 amino acids.